Included here is one T cell receptor (beta chain) sequence, with context. The target of this receptor is not known. It has no much larger one-base neighbor in the sample; base qualities were not kept. The data originate from a study of vaccination and CD4 T cells after COVID-19 (dated 2022 in TCRdb). Turning to the overall study: Convalescent patients had a positive SARS-CoV-2 result on nasal swab PCR, and of these patients, some 10 had mild disease and one had severe disease. In control cultures, a CEFX viral epitope pool was used as positive control, an HIV-1 Nef peptide pool was used as negative control, or no peptide was added. Six males and four females were included in the convalescent cohort, with two Hispanic individuals, seven Caucasians, two Asians and one multiracial person represented. Post-vaccine blood samples were taken a median of roughly 75 days after the second vaccine dose, with a range of 14 to 241 days. Overlapping spike peptide pools from SARS-CoV-2 and from the common cold coronaviruses HCoV-NL63, HCoV-OC43 and HCoV-229E were used as culture stimuli. The spike-specific CD4+ TCR repertoire was compared before and after mRNA vaccination in ten to eleven COVID-19 convalescent patients and a handful of infection-naive healthy vaccine recipients. Each participant got two doses of either the Pfizer-BioNTech BNT162b2 vaccine (n=8) or the Moderna mRNA-1273 vaccine (n=2). Post-COVID blood samples from convalescent patients were collected a median of approximately 100 days after diagnosis, with a range of 35 to 161 days. On the study overall, not on this receptor specifically: An increase in the median number of SARS-CoV-2-reactive clonotypes from roughly 20 after infection to 38 after vaccination was observed, but the change was not found to be significant. Nearly all vaccine-specific clones in convalescent patients (304 of 307) were mono-reactive for SARS-CoV-2 spike rather than cross-reactive with common cold coronaviruses. In convalescent patients, a median around 85% of post-vaccine SARS-CoV-2-reactive clones were detected only after vaccination, and vaccine-specific priming was suggested by this finding. The number of convalescent patients in the study was relatively small, and the study did not examine early timepoints following natural infection.

Library method: PCR. DNA from cultured CD4+ T cells underwent TCR sequencing with the Oncomine TCR Beta short-read assay at the Johns Hopkins FTIC core. Genomic DNA was extracted from the cultured CD4+ T cells with the QIAamp micro DNA kit. Oncomine TCR Beta libraries from cultured CD4+ T cells were pooled using unique dual indexes and sequenced on an Illumina iSeq 100. In the source study's methods: Non-productive sequences were filtered out, and CDR3s that did not start with C, did not end with F or W, or were shorter than 7 amino acids were discarded. Antigen-specific clonotypes were identified with the MANAFEST web application by comparing peptide-stimulated wells with reference and other culture wells. An FDR below 0.05, an odds ratio above 5, and a productive frequency above 0.1% in at least two of three replicate wells were required for clones to be considered positive. Clonotypes that were significantly expanded in both SARS-CoV-2 spike wells and at least one common cold coronavirus spike condition were defined as cross-reactive. Levenshtein distances (stringdist) and unrooted phylogenetic trees (ape) in R version 3.6.1 were used to assess CDR3 homology. TCRdb reran the public reads through fastp at Q25 and MiXCR, keeping productive beta chains. Each CDR3 protein appears once, grouped with its most common genes and DNA. V and J calls and clone size were set by TCRdb, not the authors. The sample table records more than 9,500 distinct CDR3 sequences; around two fifths of these occur just once. The top ten clonotypes cover 20% to 25% of the sample.

Taken with the paper, the label for treatment or condition translates to: approximately nine-day PBMC culture with coronavirus spike peptide pools or control peptides (ViraFEST assay). To expand antigen-specific T cells with peptide pools and then pick out the expanded clonotypes through TCR sequencing, the study relied on the ViraFEST assay. The convalescent patients' positive SARS-CoV-2 PCR tests were from March to December 2020, which was before the Alpha, Beta and Delta variants emerged in the United States. Roughly 2 million PBMCs per well were cultured in IMDM with roughly 5.5% human AB serum and 8 to 10 IU/ml IL-2, plus 10 ug/ml peptide pools. On days 3 and 7, half of the culture medium was replaced with fresh IL-2-containing medium. After 10 days of culture, CD4+ T cells were isolated by negative selection using the EasySep CD4+ T cell isolation kit. Ficoll-Paque Plus gradient centrifugation was used to isolate PBMCs from whole blood, and the isolated PBMCs were then either used fresh or cryopreserved at -140C. Each culture condition was generally run in triplicate wells.

According to the germline V gene, CDR1 reads SGDLS and CDR2 reads YYNGEE. The V and J ends are trimmed by 0 bases and 1 base, leaving 6 bases between them. The CDR3 starts with the cysteine, ends with the phenylalanine, and has 14 residues. The retained sequence is limited to the CDR3, 42 bases, with the frame set at the first base. The sequence links TRBV9 to TRBJ2-3, with the D gene not clear enough to name. Sequenced input: cultured CD4+ T cells from blood. The clonotype comes from a human donor with COVID-19. The DNA reads as follows: TGTGCCAGCAGCGTAGACCGGGGCACAGATACGCAGTATTTT. Translated, this gives CASSVDRGTDTQYF.